This T cell receptor (beta chain) was recovered during a study of human T cells and chemical hapten exposure. V was clipped by 4 bases and J by 7 bases; unmatched bases: 11. The CDR3 covers 15 residues. Germline CDR1 reads SQVTM; CDR2 reads ANQGSEA. The time point here: patch test 2, 6 weeks after DPC sensitization. Specified treatment: therapeutic diphenylcyclopropenone sensitization with weekly scalp DPC. MiXCR was run by TCRdb on the RACE reads, yielding one entry per CDR3 protein. Among over 130,000 distinct CDR3 sequences listed, around 11% were seen once. This specimen was whole blood, taken in connection with sensitization to the hapten diphenylcyclopropenone (DPC). This clonotype was obtained from a woman aged 45-65 years with alopecia areata. Some clones in this sample may be carry-over from other donors' samples. The V gene is TRBV29-1, the J gene TRBJ2-1, with 9 bases lining up with TRBD2. The CDR3 loop is CSVGGASGIRNEQFF. CDR3 bases: TGCAGCGTTGGGGGTGCTAGCGGGATCAGGAATGAGCAGTTCTTC.